One and the same sample provided the 21 T cell receptor beta chains below, sequenced in a study of blood T cells in healthy people across ages. Combining a sample-barcoded 5' primer with a J-beta primer mix, a second PCR ran for roughly 7 to 12 cycles. TCRdb reprocessed the 5' RACE reads via MiXCR and lists one record per CDR3 protein. The data hold about 970,000 distinct CDR3 sequences, with just over 50% observed a single time. The sample consisted of blood. The source is a woman aged 60 to 75 in good health.

This clonotype has more than one count but fewer than ten. The chain uses TRBV5-6 and TRBJ2-1, with D maybe TRBD1 (5 bases). The germline V and J ends were trimmed by 4 bases and 3 bases, with 14 bases remaining between them. Germline CDR1 and CDR2: SGHDT and YYEEEE. The CDR3 contains 15 residues. CDR3: CASSPQIGVYNEQFF. For the CDR3, the DNA is TGTGCCAGCAGCCCCCAAATAGGGGTCTACAATGAGCAGTTCTTC.

The CDR3 loop reads CSARDPGDTGEQYF. CDR3 DNA sequence: TGCAGTGCTAGAGATCCGGGGGATACGGGGGAGCAGTACTTC. The rearrangement uses TRBV20-1 and TRBJ2-7; maybe TRBD2 (6 bases). Per the germline V gene, CDR1 is DFQATT and CDR2 is SNEGSKA (reference sequence). V shed 0 bases and J shed 7 bases, with 16 bases lying between them. The CDR3 length is 14 residues.

Only a few counts were recorded for this clonotype. The gene calls are TRBV28 and TRBJ2-3; perhaps TRBD1 as D (6 bases). This CDR3 region has 15 residues. Per germline, CDR1 MDHEN and CDR2 SYDVKM. Trimming took off 4 bases at V and 2 bases at J, with 13 bases between the two ends. In nucleotides, the CDR3 is TGTGCCAGCAGTTCTCAGGGGCTTAACACAGATACGCAGTATTTT. As protein: CASSSQGLNTDTQYF. Filled out from reference TRBV28 and TRBJ2-3, the complete variable domain reads DVKVTQSSRYLVKRTGEKVFLECVQDMDHENMFWYRQDPGLGLRLIYFSYDVKMKEKGDIPEGYSVSREKKERFSLILESASTNQTSMYLCASSSQGLNTDTQYFGPGTRLTVL.

This clonotype came up once. The CDR3 coding sequence is TGCGCCAGCAGCTTGGTAGGTGGACAGCGCACGCCCTACGAGCAGTACTTC. Its protein product is CASSLVGGQRTPYEQYF. The chain combines TRBV5-1 with TRBJ2-4; D is perhaps TRBD1 (6 bases). Matching the DNA end better, TRBJ2-7 makes the J call doubtful. Germline lookup yields CDR1 SGHRS and CDR2 YFSETQ. The CDR3 contains 17 residues.

The V call is TRBV20-1, the J call TRBJ1-2; no firm D call. Germline assignment: CDR1 DFQATT and CDR2 SNEGSKA (reference sequence). V dropped 1 base and J dropped 5 bases, with 11 bases sitting between them. There are 13 residues in the CDR3. DNA of the CDR3: TGCAGTGCTAGAGTGGGCTCCAGTTATGGCTACACCTTC. This translates into CSARVGSSYGYTF.

This clonotype was detected only a few times. The V and J genes are TRBV28 and TRBJ2-5; perhaps TRBD2 as D (6 bases). Germline lookup yields CDR1 MDHEN and CDR2 SYDVKM. This CDR3 region has 14 residues. V shed 1 base and J shed 5 bases, with 11 bases lying between them. CDR3 bases: TGTGCCAGCAGTTTATTGCGGGGAGGTGAGACCCAGTACTTC. The encoded protein is CASSLLRGGETQYF.

The chain uses TRBV29-1 and TRBJ2-5; 9 nucleotides match TRBD1. After removal of 5 bases from V and 5 bases from J, the junction contained 6 bases not matched to a gene. Germline CDR1 and CDR2: SQVTM and ANQGSEA. The CDR3 spans 13 residues. The CDR3 is CSVPQGAGETQYF. CDR3 DNA sequence: TGCAGCGTTCCACAGGGGGCTGGGGAGACCCAGTACTTC. The full variable domain, completed using reference TRBV29-1 and TRBJ2-5, is SAVISQKPSRDICQRGTSLTIQCQVDSQVTMMFWYRQQPGQSLTLIATANQGSEATYESGFVIDKFPISRPNLTFSTLTVSNMSPEDSSIYLCSVPQGAGETQYFGPGTRLLVL.

This clonotype appeared once. Germline is not matched at one junction end, which may reflect a read error. The chain couples TRBV20-1 to TRBJ2-4; D uncertain. The CDR3 runs 14 residues. The germline V gene encodes CDR1 DFQATT and CDR2 SNEGSKA (reference sequence). CDR3 residues: CSAREGGAKSIQYF. CDR3 DNA: TGCAGTGCTAGAGAAGGCGGAGCCAAAAGCATTCAGTACTTC.

This clonotype was detected only a few times. This chain uses TRBV4-1 with TRBJ2-6, with D unclear. Trimming left V 1 base short and J 0 bases short, with 7 bases between. The CDR3 covers 16 residues. The germline V gene encodes CDR1 MGHRA and CDR2 YSYEKL. The CDR3 loop reads CASSQGLNSGANVLTF. CDR3 coding DNA: TGCGCCAGCAGCCAAGGACTGAACTCTGGGGCCAACGTCCTGACTTTC.

Only a few counts were recorded for this clonotype. The chain has TRBV29-1 and TRBJ1-4, with D unclear. Germline CDR1 and CDR2: SQVTM and ANQGSEA. With 4 bases removed from V and 6 bases from J, the gap between germline ends came to 12 bases. The CDR3 spans 13 residues. In nucleotides, the CDR3 is TGCAGCGTTGTTTTGGACGGCTATGAAAAACTGTTTTTT. Its protein product is CSVVLDGYEKLFF.

V gene TRBV6-5 combines with J gene TRBJ2-3, with TRBD1 identical over 10 bases. The J segment lost 0 bases and the V segment lost 8 bases, leaving 5 bases of the junction unmatched. The CDR3 is made up of 15 amino acids. Germline V lookup: CDR1 MNHEY, CDR2 SVGAGI. The DNA for the CDR3 is TGTGCCAGCGGGACAGGGGCAATAAGCACAGATACGCAGTATTTT. This gives the protein CASGTGAISTDTQYF.

The chain links TRBV3-1 to TRBJ2-5; 9 nucleotides match TRBD1. Germline V lookup: CDR1 LGHDT, CDR2 YNNKEL (reference sequence). The CDR3 runs 15 residues. J was trimmed by 11 bases and V by 4 bases; bases with no gene match: 14. The CDR3 region has the DNA TGTGCCAGCAGCCTTGGGACAGGGTGGGTTGATGAGCAGTACTTC. Translated, it gives CASSLGTGWVDEQYF.

This sequence joins TRBV5-4 and TRBJ2-7, with unresolved D. This CDR3 comprises 15 residues. CDR1 is SGHNT, CDR2 YYREEE, per germline (reference sequence). Trimming took 0 bases from V and 0 from J, leaving 10 bases between them. This CDR3 reads CASSLAEWSSYEQYF. CDR3 DNA sequence: TGTGCCAGCAGCTTGGCAGAGTGGAGCTCCTACGAGCAGTACTTC.

The genes are TRBV12-3 or TRBV12-4 and TRBJ2-1, with 16 nucleotides matching TRBD2. The DNA end favors TRBJ2-7, so the J call may be wrong. The CDR3 extends over 18 amino acids. The CDR3, as DNA: TGTGCCAGCAGCCCGGGACTAGCGGGAGGGAGCTCCTACAATGAGCAGTACTTC. This codes for CASSPGLAGGSSYNEQYF.

The chain joins TRBV12-3 or TRBV12-4 to TRBJ2-7; no clear D. The assigned J gene may be wrong: the sequence end matches TRBJ2-5 better. The CDR3 extends over 12 amino acids. CDR3 region: CASSPQYETQYF. For the CDR3, the DNA is TGTGCCAGCAGTCCTCAGTATGAGACCCAGTACTTC.

Notes on this clonotype: The germline gene is not matched at one end of the junction; a read error may be the cause. V usage is TRBV4-1 and J usage is TRBJ1-2, with D uncertain. This CDR3 region has 17 residues. Germline V lookup: CDR1 MGHRA, CDR2 YSYEKL. CDR3 sequence (DNA): TGCGCCTGCAGCCAAGGCGGAGTAGCAGGAGCTGACTATGGCTACACCTTC. This codes for CACSQGGVAGADYGYTF.

This clonotype was recorded only once. This sequence may be a read error, since a much larger clone differs from it by one base. This sequence joins TRBV3-1 and TRBJ2-3, with TRBD2 matching over 8 bases. This CDR3 contains 16 residues. CDR1 LGHDT and CDR2 YNNKEL come from the germline V gene (reference sequence). CDR3 sequence: CASNQLSGRGTDTQYF. The CDR3 DNA sequence: TGTGCCAGCAACCAACTGAGCGGGAGAGGGACAGATACGCAGTATTTT.

This clonotype has a handful of counts. This chain uses TRBV15 with TRBJ2-4; D may be TRBD2 (5 bases). V lost 5 bases to trimming and J lost 1 base, with 12 bases between them. Germline CDR1 and CDR2: LNHNV and YYDKDF (reference sequence). The CDR3 has 15 amino acids. DNA for the CDR3: TGTGCCACCAGCTCCGGGGTGACGGCCAAAAACATTCAGTACTTC. It codes for CATSSGVTAKNIQYF.

This clonotype was counted between two and nine times. The chain combines TRBV12-3 or TRBV12-4 with TRBJ1-5; D possibly corresponds to TRBD1 (5 bases). V dropped 5 bases and J dropped 3 bases, with 11 bases sitting between them. CDR3 length: 14 residues. In nucleotides, the CDR3 is TGTGCCAGCAGTCCCCGGGGCAACAATCAGCCCCAGCATTTT. Its protein is CASSPRGNNQPQHF.

The genes are TRBV12-3 or TRBV12-4 and TRBJ2-7, with D possibly being TRBD1 or TRBD2 (5 bases each). V dropped 4 bases and J dropped 1 base, with 14 bases sitting between them. The CDR3 is made up of 15 amino acids. CDR3: CASSSQVGASYEQYF. The DNA of the CDR3 is TGTGCCAGCAGTTCCCAGGTCGGGGCTTCCTACGAGCAGTACTTC.

This clonotype was detected only once. The V and J genes are TRBV7-9 and TRBJ2-7, with D unresolved. Trimming stripped 2 bases from V and 6 bases from J, with 14 bases between. The CDR3 consists of 14 residues. Germline loops: CDR1 SEHNR, CDR2 FQNEAQ (reference sequence). Here the CDR3 reads CASSLNAEGIEQYF. The CDR3 nucleotides read TGTGCCAGCAGCTTAAACGCGGAAGGGATCGAGCAGTACTTC.